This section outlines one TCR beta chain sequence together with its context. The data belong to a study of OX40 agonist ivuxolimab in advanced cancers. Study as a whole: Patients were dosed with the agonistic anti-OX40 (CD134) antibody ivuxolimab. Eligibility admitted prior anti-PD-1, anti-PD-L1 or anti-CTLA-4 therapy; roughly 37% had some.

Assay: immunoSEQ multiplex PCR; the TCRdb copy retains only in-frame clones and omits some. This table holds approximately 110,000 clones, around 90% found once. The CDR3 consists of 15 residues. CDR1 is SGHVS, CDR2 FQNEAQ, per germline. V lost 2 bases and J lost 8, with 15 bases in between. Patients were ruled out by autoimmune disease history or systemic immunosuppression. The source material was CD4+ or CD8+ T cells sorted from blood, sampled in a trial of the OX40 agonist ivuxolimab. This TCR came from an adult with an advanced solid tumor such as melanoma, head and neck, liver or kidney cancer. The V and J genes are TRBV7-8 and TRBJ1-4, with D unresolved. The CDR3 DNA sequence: TGTGCCAGCAGCTTACTGGGCAGGCCGGGCGAAAAACTGTTTTTT. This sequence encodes CASSLLGRPGEKLFF.